This T cell receptor (beta chain) was profiled in a study of Ad26.COV2.S vaccination and SARS-CoV-2 variants. Study details: Enrolled in COV1001, the donor was in the Ad26.COV2.S trial arm, which received the vaccine.

Here immunoSEQ multiplex PCR was the method, and the copy in TCRdb shows in-frame clones only, minus some. The table lists 300,000 to 500,000 clones, roughly nine tenths of them singletons, with under 3.5% in the top ten. Points from the study as a whole: Placebo recipients had lower spike-specific TCR breadth than vaccine recipients.

Per germline, CDR1 MNHEY and CDR2 SVGAGI. The CDR3 totals 14 residues. J was trimmed by 4 bases and V by 8 bases; bases with no gene match: 9. Described treatment: some 20 received Ad26.COV2.S at low or high dose, single or two shots; 5 received placebo; per-sample allocation not given. Day 63 after the first vaccine or placebo injection was the time point for sampling. To note about this clone: Its antigen is unknown.

The rearrangement links TRBV6-5 to TRBJ1-1; 8 nucleotides line up with TRBD1. The sample consisted of peripheral blood, taken in a trial of Ad26.COV2.S vaccine versus placebo. This TCR was sampled from a person aged 18-65 years who received the Ad26.COV2.S COVID-19 vaccine or a placebo. CDR3 sequence reads: CASWPGGWGTEAFF. CDR3 DNA: TGTGCCAGCTGGCCAGGGGGCTGGGGCACTGAAGCTTTCTTT.